The 2 T cell receptor beta chains reported below all come from one sample, sequenced in a study of technical replicates of blood from a handful of donors. Sequencing used immunoSEQ multiplex PCR; TCRdb keeps in-frame clones, though not all of them. The table records 75,000 to 100,000 clones, about 94% of them present only once. The sample was T cells isolated from PBMCs. These receptors were obtained from a human donor in good health.

This chain uses TRBV7-8 with TRBJ1-1; 7 bases map to TRBD1. The CDR3 totals 14 residues. Losses at the gene ends were 5 bases for V and 4 bases for J; bases not matched to a gene: 7. Germline values: CDR1 SGHVS, CDR2 FQNEAQ. This CDR3 reads CASSHTDRATEAFF. CDR3 sequence (DNA): TGTGCCAGCAGCCATACCGACAGGGCCACTGAAGCTTTCTTT. Variable domain in full (rest from reference TRBV7-8 and TRBJ1-1): GAGVSQSPRYKVAKRGQDVALRCDPISGHVSLFWYQQALGQGPEFLTYFQNEAQLDKSGLPSDRFFAERPEGSVSTLKIQRTQQEDSAVYLCASSHTDRATEAFFGQGTRLTVV.

This clone was seen just once. The rearrangement joins TRBV6-5 to TRBJ2-1, with 7 bases that match TRBD1. V gave up 2 bases and J gave up 4 bases; unmatched junction bases: 5. This CDR3 contains 15 residues. Germline V gene lookup returns CDR1 MNHEY and CDR2 SVGAGI. CDR3 region: CASSYGRGIYNEQFF. Here the CDR3 DNA reads TGTGCCAGCAGTTACGGCAGGGGGATTTACAATGAGCAGTTCTTC.